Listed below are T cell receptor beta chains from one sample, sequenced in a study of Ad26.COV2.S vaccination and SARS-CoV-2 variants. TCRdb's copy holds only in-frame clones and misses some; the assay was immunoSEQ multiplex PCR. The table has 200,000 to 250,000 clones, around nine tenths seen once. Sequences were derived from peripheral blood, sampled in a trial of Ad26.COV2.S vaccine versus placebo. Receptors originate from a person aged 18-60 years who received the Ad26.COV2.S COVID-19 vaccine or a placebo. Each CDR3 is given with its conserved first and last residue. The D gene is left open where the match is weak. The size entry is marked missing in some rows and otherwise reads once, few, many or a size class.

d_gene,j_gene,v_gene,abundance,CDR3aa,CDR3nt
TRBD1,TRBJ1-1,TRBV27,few,CASRGRGRTEAFF,TGTGCCAGCAGGGGCAGGGGGAGGACTGAAGCTTTCTTT
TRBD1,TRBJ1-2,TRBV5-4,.,CASSPGTGGEYYGYTF,TGTGCCAGCAGCCCTGGGACAGGGGGCGAATACTATGGCTACACCTTC
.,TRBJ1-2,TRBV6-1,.,CASSEVAGRSYGYTF,TGTGCCAGCAGTGAAGTAGCAGGGCGGAGTTATGGCTACACCTTC
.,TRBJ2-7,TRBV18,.,CASRDSSSYEQYF,TGTGCCAGTCGAGACAGTTCCTCCTACGAGCAGTACTTC
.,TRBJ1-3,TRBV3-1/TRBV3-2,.,CASSQVQGANTIYF,TGTGCCAGCAGCCAAGTACAGGGCGCAAACACCATATATTTT
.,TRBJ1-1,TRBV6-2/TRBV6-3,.,CASSYSTGTEAFF,TGTGCCAGCAGTTACTCGACAGGCACTGAAGCTTTCTTT
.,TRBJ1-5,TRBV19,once,CASNPGNPPQPQHF,TGTGCCAGTAATCCAGGGAACCCCCCCCAGCCCCAGCATTTT
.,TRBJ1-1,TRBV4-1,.,CASSQEGDGEAFF,TGCGCCAGCAGCCAAGAGGGAGACGGCGAAGCTTTCTTT
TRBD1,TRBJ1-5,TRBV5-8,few,CASSSGQGFQPQHF,TGTGCCAGCAGCTCAGGACAGGGTTTTCAGCCCCAGCATTTT
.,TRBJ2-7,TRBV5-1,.,CASSLGGQTGLPGREQYF,TGCGCCAGCAGCTTGGGCGGACAAACGGGACTCCCCGGCCGCGAGCAGTACTTC
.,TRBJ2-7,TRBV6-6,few,CASSSGTDGPYEQYF,TGTGCCAGCAGTTCCGGGACCGATGGCCCCTACGAGCAGTACTTC
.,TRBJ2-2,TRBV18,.,CASSPLGRDTGELFF,TGTGCCAGCTCACCACTCGGACGGGACACCGGGGAGCTGTTTTTT
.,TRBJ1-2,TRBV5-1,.,CASSLGNSGDGYTF,TGCGCCAGCAGCTTGGGGAACAGCGGTGATGGCTACACCTTC
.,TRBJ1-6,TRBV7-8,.,CASSPRLTGLVGALHF,TGTGCCAGCAGCCCCCGCCTTACAGGGTTGGTCGGGGCCCTCCACTTT
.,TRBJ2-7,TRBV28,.,CASRQNYEQYF,TGTGCCAGCAGACAGAACTACGAGCAGTACTTC
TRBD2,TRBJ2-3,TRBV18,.,CASSPRAGASSTDTQYF,TGTGCCAGCTCACCGCGAGCGGGGGCCTCTAGCACAGATACGCAGTATTTT
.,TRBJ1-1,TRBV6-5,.,CASSLKQAVEAFF,TGTGCCAGCAGCCTGAAGCAGGCTGTTGAAGCTTTCTTT
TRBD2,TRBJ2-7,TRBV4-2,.,CASSQAPGLAGGVANEQYF,TGTGCCAGCAGCCAGGCTCCGGGACTAGCGGGAGGAGTAGCGAACGAGCAGTACTTC
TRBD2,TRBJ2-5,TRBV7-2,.,CASSLSLVAGGRGETQYF,TGTGCCAGCAGCTTAAGTTTAGTAGCGGGGGGCCGGGGAGAGACCCAGTACTTC
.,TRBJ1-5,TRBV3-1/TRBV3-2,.,CASSSDGGSGPQHF,TGTGCCAGCAGCTCGGACGGCGGAAGTGGGCCCCAGCATTTT
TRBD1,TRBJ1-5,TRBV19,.,CASSTQHQGAGQPQHF,TGTGCCAGTAGTACCCAACATCAGGGGGCTGGGCAGCCCCAGCATTTT
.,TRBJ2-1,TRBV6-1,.,CASSEGSWDEQFF,TGTGCCAGCAGTGAAGGCTCTTGGGATGAGCAGTTCTTC
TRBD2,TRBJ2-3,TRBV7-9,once,CASSRPRGTSPTDTQYF,TGTGCCAGCAGCCGACCCCGCGGGACTAGCCCTACAGATACGCAGTATTTT
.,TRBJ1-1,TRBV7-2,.,CASSLALGHNTEAFF,TGTGCCAGCAGCTTAGCCCTAGGACATAACACTGAAGCTTTCTTT
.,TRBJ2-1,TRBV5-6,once,CASSLRGSDEQFF,TGTGCCAGCAGCTTAAGAGGGTCGGATGAGCAGTTCTTC
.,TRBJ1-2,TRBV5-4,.,CASSLSKDTANYGYTF,TGTGCCAGCAGCCTTTCCAAGGACACAGCTAACTATGGCTACACCTTC